Each of the 20 T cell receptor beta chains below was sequenced from the same sample in a study of patients and donors after allogeneic stem cell transplantation. From the RT-PCR reads, TCRdb called clonotypes with MiXCR, one entry per CDR3 protein. This table has roughly 940,000 distinct CDR3 sequences, around 17% appearing once. Specimen: blood, either unsorted or a sorted T cell fraction (not recorded which). All receptors come from a human donor who was either an allogeneic HSCT recipient or a stem cell or donor lymphocyte infusion donor (not recorded which). It is not recorded whose cells these are; they may come from a transplant donor.

The chain has TRBV25-1 and TRBJ2-1; 7 bases agree with TRBD2. The germline V gene encodes CDR1 MGHDK and CDR2 SYGVNS. J lost 4 bases, V lost 2 bases, and 8 bases had no gene match. CDR3 size: 16 residues. The CDR3 region is CASSETVGGPYNEQFF. The CDR3 bases are TGTGCCAGCAGTGAAACTGTGGGAGGGCCGTACAATGAGCAGTTCTTC.

This clonotype was found a few times. The gene calls are TRBV20-1 and TRBJ1-5, with no clear D. CDR1 and CDR2 from the germline V gene are DFQATT and SNEGSKA (reference sequence). The CDR3 spans 12 residues. With 6 bases removed from V and 4 bases from J, the gap between germline ends came to 10 bases. CDR3 residues: CSALVGNQPQHF. The CDR3 region has the DNA TGCAGTGCCCTGGTTGGGAATCAGCCCCAGCATTTT.

Many counts were recorded for this clonotype. The J gene is TRBJ2-5, the V gene TRBV20-1, with 10 bases identical to TRBD2. Germline-derived CDR1 and CDR2 are DFQATT and SNEGSKA (reference sequence). Unmatched junction bases numbered 11, after V lost 5 bases and J lost 2 bases. This CDR3 is 16 amino acids long. CDR3 in amino acids: CSAPPLAGGWQETQYF. CDR3 bases: TGCAGTGCTCCCCCCTTAGCGGGGGGCTGGCAAGAGACCCAGTACTTC.

This clonotype was picked up a small number of times. The V call is TRBV5-1, the J call TRBJ2-1, with a possible D match to TRBD2 (6 bases). The CDR3 has 14 residues. Between the trimmed V and J ends, which lost 3 bases and 9 bases, there was a span of 16 bases. The germline gives CDR1 SGHRS, CDR2 YFSETQ. The CDR3 here is CASSWGGAVTEQFF. The CDR3 bases are TGCGCCAGCAGCTGGGGCGGGGCGGTGACTGAGCAGTTCTTC.

The rearrangement links TRBV6-1 to TRBJ2-1; possible D gene TRBD2, 5 bases. Germline loops: CDR1 MNHNS, CDR2 SASEGT. This CDR3 spans 14 amino acids. The ends were cut back, 5 bases at V and 3 bases at J, with 11 bases in the middle. In DNA, the CDR3 is TGTGCCAGCAGTCAGAGCGGAAACTACAATGAGCAGTTCTTC. Protein: CASSQSGNYNEQFF.

The rearrangement uses TRBV5-1 and TRBJ1-5; possible D gene TRBD1, 5 bases. This CDR3 spans 14 amino acids. The germline V gene encodes CDR1 SGHRS and CDR2 YFSETQ. V was pared by 4 bases and J by 7 bases, with 15 bases between. CDR3 in DNA: TGCGCCAGCAGCACCGGGGCCGAGGGGCAGCCCCAGCATTTT. Its protein is CASSTGAEGQPQHF.

DNA of the CDR3: TGTGCCAGCAGCTTACGCGGGGTGAGCACAGATACGCAGTATTTT. This codes for CASSLRGVSTDTQYF. The rearrangement uses TRBV13 and TRBJ2-3; perhaps TRBD2 as D (6 bases). The germline CDR1 and CDR2 sequences are PRHDT and FYEKMQ (reference sequence). CDR3 length: 15 residues. The V end lost 2 bases, the J end lost 0 bases, and 9 bases lay between the germline ends.

In this sample, this clonotype turned up a few times. The chain employs TRBV4-3 and TRBJ1-2; D remains unclear. CDR3 size: 15 residues. CDR1 and CDR2 (germline): LGHNA, YSLEER. Between the trimmed V and J ends, which lost 1 base and 2 bases, there was a span of 11 bases. The CDR3 region is CASSQVVGLNYGYTF. CDR3 nucleotide sequence: TGCGCCAGCAGCCAAGTGGTCGGGCTGAACTATGGCTACACCTTC.

In its sample, this clonotype was seen a few times. CDR3 sequence reads: CASSQPGTGTVGYTF. DNA for the CDR3: TGTGCCAGCAGTCAACCCGGGACAGGGACGGTTGGCTACACCTTC. The V call is TRBV6-1, the J call TRBJ1-2; 9 nucleotides agree with TRBD1. The length of the CDR3 is 15 residues. The junction had 11 bases not matched to a gene; V was cut back by 5 bases and J by 7 bases. Germline CDR1 is MNHNS and CDR2 is SASEGT.

This clonotype was seen a single time. This chain uses TRBV5-1 with TRBJ2-7; 8 nucleotides match TRBD2. V gave up 0 bases and J gave up 5 bases; unmatched junction bases: 4. The CDR3 is 14 amino acids. CDR1 and CDR2 from the germline V gene are SGHRS and YFSETQ. Written as DNA, the CDR3 is TGCGCCAGCAGCTTGGGGAGTAGCGGGGACGAGCAGTACTTC. As protein: CASSLGSSGDEQYF.

The V gene is TRBV21-1, the J gene TRBJ2-7; the table assigns TRBD2, which was not confirmed against the DNA. TRBV21-1 is tagged as a pseudogene. The CDR3 is made up of 13 amino acids. The CDR3 sequence: CASSKGGFGEQYF. In nucleotides, the CDR3 is TGTGCCAGCAGCAAAGGCGGGTTCGGCGAGCAGTACTTC.

This clonotype has only a few counts. V usage is TRBV6-2 or TRBV6-3 and J usage is TRBJ1-6; no firm D call. Trimming removed 10 bases from V and 5 bases from J, with 21 bases in between. In germline, CDR1 is MNHEY, CDR2 SVGEGT. This CDR3 contains 16 residues. As DNA, the CDR3 is TGTGCCACCATTGGCCCTACGGCAGGAGATAATTCACCCCTCCACTTT. Protein sequence: CATIGPTAGDNSPLHF.

V gene TRBV4-1 combines with J gene TRBJ2-5, with 7 nucleotides matching TRBD2. This CDR3 has 15 residues. Germline loops: CDR1 MGHRA, CDR2 YSYEKL. The trim removed 0 bases at V and 5 bases at J, leaving 6 bases unmatched. The CDR3, as DNA: TGCGCCAGCAGCCAAGATGGGGGGGGTCGGGAGACCCAGTACTTC. This codes for CASSQDGGGRETQYF.

Many counts were recorded for this clonotype. The chain links TRBV27 to TRBJ2-7; tentative D call: TRBD1 (5 bases). Germline V gene lookup returns CDR1 MNHEY and CDR2 SMNVEV (reference sequence). Trimming removed 3 bases from V and 2 bases from J, with 11 bases in between. The CDR3 has 14 residues. The CDR3 here is CASSFGSGTYEQYF. The CDR3 DNA is TGTGCCAGCAGTTTTGGTTCAGGGACCTACGAGCAGTACTTC.

This clonotype appeared a few times. This rearrangement joins TRBV12-3 or TRBV12-4 to TRBJ2-2; 9 nucleotides align to TRBD1. With 3 bases clipped from V and 7 bases from J, the junction kept 3 bases outside the gene matches. CDR3 length: 14 residues. CDR3 bases: TGTGCCAGCAGTTTGGGACAGGGAGTCGGGGAGCTGTTTTTT. Residues: CASSLGQGVGELFF.

The rearrangement links TRBV5-1 to TRBJ2-1; the D gene is possibly TRBD2 (5 bases). This CDR3 has 15 amino acids. The V end was cut by 4 bases, the J end by 5 bases, with 16 bases between. Germline V CDR1 and CDR2: SGHRS, YFSETQ. CDR3 DNA sequence: TGCGCCAGCAGCCTCACCGGGATTTCTAACAATGAGCAGTTCTTC. This sequence encodes CASSLTGISNNEQFF.

This clonotype was counted many times. V and J are TRBV12-3 or TRBV12-4 and TRBJ2-3; 8 positions match TRBD1. J lost 2 bases, V lost 3 bases, and 7 bases had no gene match. This CDR3 is 16 amino acids long. CDR3 amino acids: CASSLGTGSLTDTQYF. In DNA, the CDR3 is TGTGCCAGCAGTTTGGGGACAGGTAGTCTCACAGATACGCAGTATTTT.

This clonotype was detected only a few times. The chain uses TRBV25-1 and TRBJ1-2; D possibly corresponds to TRBD1 (6 bases). This CDR3 is built from 13 residues. From germline, CDR1 is MGHDK and CDR2 SYGVNS. Deletions cut 1 base from V and 4 bases from J, with 7 bases between. This chain's CDR3 is CASSEFRGYGYTF. CDR3 bases: TGTGCCAGCAGTGAATTCAGGGGCTATGGCTACACCTTC.

This clonotype was counted at least ten times. The rearrangement uses TRBV7-2 and TRBJ1-1, with D possibly being TRBD1 (6 bases). CDR1 and CDR2 (germline): SGHTA, FQGNSA. This CDR3 spans 15 amino acids. V dropped 3 bases and J dropped 1 base, with 12 bases sitting between them. The CDR3 DNA reads TGTGCCAGCAGCTTGTTCAGGGGCCCGAACACTGAAGCTTTCTTT. This codes for CASSLFRGPNTEAFF.

This clonotype showed up just a few times. The CDR3 region is CASSQEAHTPNTGELFF. CDR3 nucleotides: TGCGCCAGCAGCCAAGAGGCCCACACTCCGAACACCGGGGAGCTGTTTTTT. The V call is TRBV4-3, the J call TRBJ2-2; unclear D gene. Germline-derived CDR1 and CDR2 are LGHNA and YSLEER. This CDR3 is built from 17 residues. Between the trimmed V and J ends, which lost 0 bases and 0 bases, there was a span of 11 bases.